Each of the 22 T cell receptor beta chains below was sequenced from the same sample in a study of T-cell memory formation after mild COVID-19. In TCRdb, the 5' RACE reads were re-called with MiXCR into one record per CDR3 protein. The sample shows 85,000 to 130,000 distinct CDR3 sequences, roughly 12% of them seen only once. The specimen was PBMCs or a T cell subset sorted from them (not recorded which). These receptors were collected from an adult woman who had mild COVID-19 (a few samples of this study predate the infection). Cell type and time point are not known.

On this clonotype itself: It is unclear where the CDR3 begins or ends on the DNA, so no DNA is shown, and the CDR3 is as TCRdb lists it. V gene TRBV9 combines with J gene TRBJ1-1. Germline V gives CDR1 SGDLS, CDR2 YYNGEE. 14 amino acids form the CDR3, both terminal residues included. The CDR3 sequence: CASSVGWGITESFF.

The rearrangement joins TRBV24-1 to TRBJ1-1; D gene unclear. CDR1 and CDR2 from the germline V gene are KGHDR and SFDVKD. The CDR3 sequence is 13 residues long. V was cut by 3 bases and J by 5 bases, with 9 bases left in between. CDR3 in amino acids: CATSDPLGTEAFF. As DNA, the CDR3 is TGTGCCACCAGTGATCCTCTAGGGACTGAAGCTTTCTTT.

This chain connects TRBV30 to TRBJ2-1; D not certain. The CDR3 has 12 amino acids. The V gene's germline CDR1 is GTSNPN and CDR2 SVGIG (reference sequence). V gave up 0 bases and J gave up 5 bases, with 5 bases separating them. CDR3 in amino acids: CAWSVHDNEQFF. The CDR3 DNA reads TGTGCCTGGAGTGTCCACGACAATGAGCAGTTCTTC. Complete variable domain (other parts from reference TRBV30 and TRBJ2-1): SQTIHQWPATLVQPVGSPLSLECTVEGTSNPNLYWYRQAAGRGLQLLFYSVGIGQISSEVPQNLSASRPQDRQFILSSKKLLLSDSGFYLCAWSVHDNEQFFGPGTRLTVL.

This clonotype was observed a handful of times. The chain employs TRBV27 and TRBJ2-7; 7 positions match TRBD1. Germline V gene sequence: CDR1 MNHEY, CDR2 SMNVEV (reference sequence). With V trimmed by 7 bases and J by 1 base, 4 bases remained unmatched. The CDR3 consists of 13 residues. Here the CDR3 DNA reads TGTGCCAGCACCCGACAGGGTTCCTACGAGCAGTACTTC. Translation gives CASTRQGSYEQYF.

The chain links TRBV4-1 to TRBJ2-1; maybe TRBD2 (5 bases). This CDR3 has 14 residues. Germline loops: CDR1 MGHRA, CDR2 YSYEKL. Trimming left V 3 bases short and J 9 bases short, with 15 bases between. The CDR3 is CASSQLKAGVEQFF. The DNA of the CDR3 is TGCGCCAGCAGCCAGCTCAAGGCGGGTGTTGAGCAGTTCTTC.

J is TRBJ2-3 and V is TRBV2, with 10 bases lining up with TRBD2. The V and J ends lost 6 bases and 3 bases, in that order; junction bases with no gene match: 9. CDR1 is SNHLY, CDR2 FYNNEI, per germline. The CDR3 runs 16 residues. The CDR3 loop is CASSPSTSGVTDTQYF. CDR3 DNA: TGTGCCAGCAGCCCAAGTACTAGCGGGGTTACAGATACGCAGTATTTT.

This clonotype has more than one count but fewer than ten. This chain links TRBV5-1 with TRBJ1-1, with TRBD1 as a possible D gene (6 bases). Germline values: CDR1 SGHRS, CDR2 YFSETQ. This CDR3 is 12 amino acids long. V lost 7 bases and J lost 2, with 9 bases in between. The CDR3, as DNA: TGCGCCAGCGGCAGGGGAAACACTGAAGCTTTCTTT. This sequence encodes CASGRGNTEAFF.

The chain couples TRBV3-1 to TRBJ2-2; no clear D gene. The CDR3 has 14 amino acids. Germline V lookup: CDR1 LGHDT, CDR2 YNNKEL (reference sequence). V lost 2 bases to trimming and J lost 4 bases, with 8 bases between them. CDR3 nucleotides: TGTGCCAGCAGCCAAAGGTCACCCACCGGGGAGCTGTTTTTT. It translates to CASSQRSPTGELFF. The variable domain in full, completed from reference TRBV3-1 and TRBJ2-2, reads DTAVSQTPKYLVTQMGNDKSIKCEQNLGHDTMYWYKQDSKKFLKIMFSYNNKELIINETVPNRFSPKSPDKAHLNLHINSLELGDSAVYFCASSQRSPTGELFFGEGSRLTVL.

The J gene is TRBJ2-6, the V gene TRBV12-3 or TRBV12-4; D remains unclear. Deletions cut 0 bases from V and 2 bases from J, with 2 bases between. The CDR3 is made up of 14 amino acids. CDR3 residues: CASSLAAGANVLTF. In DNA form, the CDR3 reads TGTGCCAGCAGTTTAGCTGCTGGGGCCAACGTCCTGACTTTC.

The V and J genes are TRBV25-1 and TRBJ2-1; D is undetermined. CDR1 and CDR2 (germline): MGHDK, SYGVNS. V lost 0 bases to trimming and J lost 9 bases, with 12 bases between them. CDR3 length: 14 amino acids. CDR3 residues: CASSEYGIHGEQFF. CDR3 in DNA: TGTGCCAGCAGTGAATATGGGATCCACGGTGAGCAGTTCTTC.

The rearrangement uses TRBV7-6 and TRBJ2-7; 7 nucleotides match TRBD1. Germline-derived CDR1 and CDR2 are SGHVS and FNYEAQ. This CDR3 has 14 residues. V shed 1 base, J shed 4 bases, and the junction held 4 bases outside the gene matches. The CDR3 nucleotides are TGTGCCAGCAGCTTAGTCCCACAGGGGTACGAGCAGTACTTC. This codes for CASSLVPQGYEQYF.

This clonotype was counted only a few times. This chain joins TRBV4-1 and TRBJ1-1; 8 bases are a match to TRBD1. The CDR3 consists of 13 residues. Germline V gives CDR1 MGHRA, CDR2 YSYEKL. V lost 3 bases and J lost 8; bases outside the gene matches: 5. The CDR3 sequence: CASSQGGTGEAFF. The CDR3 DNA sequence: TGCGCCAGCAGCCAGGGGGGGACAGGAGAAGCTTTCTTT.

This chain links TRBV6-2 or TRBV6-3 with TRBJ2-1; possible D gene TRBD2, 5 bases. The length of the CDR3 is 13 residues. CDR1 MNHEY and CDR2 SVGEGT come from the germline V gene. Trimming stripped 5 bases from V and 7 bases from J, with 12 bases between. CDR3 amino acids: CASSTGRGNEQFF. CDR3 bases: TGTGCCAGCAGTACGGGCCGAGGGAATGAGCAGTTCTTC.

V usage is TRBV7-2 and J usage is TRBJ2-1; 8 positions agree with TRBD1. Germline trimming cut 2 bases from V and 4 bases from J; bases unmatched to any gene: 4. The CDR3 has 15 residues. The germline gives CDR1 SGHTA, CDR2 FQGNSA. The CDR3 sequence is CASSLLDRGYNEQFF. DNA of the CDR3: TGTGCCAGCAGCTTATTAGACAGGGGATACAATGAGCAGTTCTTC. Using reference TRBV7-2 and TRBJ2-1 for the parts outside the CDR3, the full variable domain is GAGVSQSPSNKVTEKGKDVELRCDPISGHTALYWYRQSLGQGLEFLIYFQGNSAPDKSGLPSDRFSAERTGGSVSTLTIQRTQQEDSAVYLCASSLLDRGYNEQFFGPGTRLTVL.

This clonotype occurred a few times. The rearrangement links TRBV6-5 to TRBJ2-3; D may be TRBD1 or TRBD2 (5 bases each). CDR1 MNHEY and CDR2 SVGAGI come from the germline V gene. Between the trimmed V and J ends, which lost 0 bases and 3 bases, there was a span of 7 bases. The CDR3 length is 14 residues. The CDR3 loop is CASSYSEGTDTQYF. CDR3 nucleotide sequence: TGTGCCAGCAGTTACTCCGAGGGGACAGATACGCAGTATTTT.

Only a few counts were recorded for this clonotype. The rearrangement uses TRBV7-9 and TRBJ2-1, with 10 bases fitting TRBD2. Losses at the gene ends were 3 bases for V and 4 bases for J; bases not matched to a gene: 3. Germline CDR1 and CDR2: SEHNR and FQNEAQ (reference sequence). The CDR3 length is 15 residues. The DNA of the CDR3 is TGTGCCAGCAGCTTCCTAGCGGGAGCTTACAATGAGCAGTTCTTC. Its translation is CASSFLAGAYNEQFF.

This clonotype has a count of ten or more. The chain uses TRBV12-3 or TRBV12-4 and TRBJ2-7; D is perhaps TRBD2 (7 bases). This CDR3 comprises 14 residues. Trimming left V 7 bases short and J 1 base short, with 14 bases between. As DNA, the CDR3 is TGTGCCAGCACCTTAGGGGGGGCATCCTACGAGCAGTACTTC. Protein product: CASTLGGASYEQYF.

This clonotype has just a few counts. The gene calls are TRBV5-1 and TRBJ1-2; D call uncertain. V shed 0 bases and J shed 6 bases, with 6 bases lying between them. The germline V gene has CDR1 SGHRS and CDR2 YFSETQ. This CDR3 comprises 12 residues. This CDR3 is CASSLGFDGYTF. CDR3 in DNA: TGCGCCAGCAGCTTGGGATTCGATGGCTACACCTTC.

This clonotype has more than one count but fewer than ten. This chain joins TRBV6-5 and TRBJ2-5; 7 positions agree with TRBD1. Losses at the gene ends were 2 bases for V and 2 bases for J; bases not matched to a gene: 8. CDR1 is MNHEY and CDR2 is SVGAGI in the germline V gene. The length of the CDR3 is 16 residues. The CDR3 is CASSYHKQGSQETQYF. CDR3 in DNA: TGTGCCAGCAGTTACCACAAACAGGGGTCACAAGAGACCCAGTACTTC.

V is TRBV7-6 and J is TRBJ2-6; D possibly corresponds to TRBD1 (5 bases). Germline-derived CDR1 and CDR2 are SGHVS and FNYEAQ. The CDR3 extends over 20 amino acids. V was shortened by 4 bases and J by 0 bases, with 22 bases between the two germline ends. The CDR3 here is CASSSNPRGHLSSGANVLTF. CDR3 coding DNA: TGTGCCAGCAGCTCCAATCCCCGAGGACACCTCTCCTCTGGGGCCAACGTCCTGACTTTC.

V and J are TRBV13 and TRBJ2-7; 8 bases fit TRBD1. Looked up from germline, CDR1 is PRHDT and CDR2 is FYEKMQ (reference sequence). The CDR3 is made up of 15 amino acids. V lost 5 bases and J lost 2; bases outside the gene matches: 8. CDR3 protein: CASSPKGQGPYEQYF. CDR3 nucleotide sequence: TGTGCCAGCAGCCCGAAAGGACAGGGCCCCTACGAGCAGTACTTC.

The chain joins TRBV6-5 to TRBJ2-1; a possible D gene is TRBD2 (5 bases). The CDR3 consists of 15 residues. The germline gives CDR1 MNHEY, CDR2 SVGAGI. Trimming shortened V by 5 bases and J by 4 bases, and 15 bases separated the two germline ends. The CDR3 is CASSETGIPYNEQFF. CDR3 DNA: TGTGCCAGCAGTGAGACCGGGATCCCGTACAATGAGCAGTTCTTC.